This passage covers 30 T cell receptor beta chains from one sample sequenced in a study of neurological immune-mediated disorders. One entry per CDR3 protein, called by TCRdb with MiXCR from the 5' RACE reads. The data show under 30,000 distinct CDR3 sequences, with more than 6% seen just once and about 4.4% held by the top ten. Sequenced material: PBMCs. The origin of the receptors is a woman in her 40s in good health.

This clonotype was detected ten times or more. This rearrangement joins TRBV12-3 or TRBV12-4 to TRBJ2-7; 7 bases are a match to TRBD2. V lost 5 bases and J lost 3; bases outside the gene matches: 13. The CDR3 has 16 residues. The CDR3 sequence is CASSPLVGDYYYEQYF. For the CDR3, the DNA is TGTGCCAGCAGTCCCCTAGTTGGGGACTACTACTACGAGCAGTACTTC.

The table lists this clonotype with many counts. This rearrangement joins TRBV6-1 to TRBJ2-4; possible D gene TRBD2, 6 bases. Germline-derived CDR1 and CDR2 are MNHNS and SASEGT. CDR3 length: 16 residues. V was clipped by 2 bases and J by 2 bases, with 13 bases between them. CDR3: CASSEPGSGPKNIQYF. The CDR3 DNA follows: TGTGCCAGCAGTGAACCCGGGAGCGGGCCCAAAAACATTCAGTACTTC.

This clonotype was seen repeatedly, ten times or more. Its ends do not fully match the called genes, so a read error is possible. V gene TRBV7-7 combines with J gene TRBJ2-1; the match to TRBD2 covers 10 bases. The CDR3 is 14 amino acids. Per germline, CDR1 SSHAT and CDR2 FNYEAQ (reference sequence). The CDR3 loop reads CASSLGTSANEQFF. CDR3 coding DNA: TGTGCTAGCAGCCTCGGGACTAGCGCGAATGAGCAGTTCTTC. Based on the CDR3 plus reference TRBV7-7 and TRBJ2-1, the full variable domain is GAGVSQSPRYKVTKRGQDVTLRCDPISSHATLYWYQQALGQGPEFLTYFNYEAQPDKSGLPSDRFSAERPEGSISTLTIQRTEQRDSAMYRCASSLGTSANEQFFGPGTRLTVL.

This clonotype was detected ten times or more. V gene TRBV7-6 combines with J gene TRBJ1-6; unclear D gene. In germline, CDR1 is SGHVS, CDR2 FNYEAQ. Trimming took 5 bases from V and 7 from J, leaving 9 bases between them. The length of the CDR3 is 13 residues. The CDR3 loop reads CASSLDGNSPLHF. DNA for the CDR3: TGTGCCAGCAGCCTGGACGGGAATTCACCCCTCCACTTT.

This clonotype counts as medium-sized. The genes are TRBV5-1 and TRBJ2-3; 9 positions match TRBD1. The V gene end was trimmed by 3 bases and the J gene end by 3 bases; junction bases not matched to a gene: 5. From germline, CDR1 is SGHRS and CDR2 YFSETQ. CDR3 length equals 15 residues. DNA for the CDR3: TGCGCCAGCAGCTCGGGGGGACAGGGAACAGATACGCAGTATTTT. Residues: CASSSGGQGTDTQYF.

This clonotype was picked up many times. The rearrangement links TRBV5-1 to TRBJ2-2; TRBD2 might be the D (6 bases). V was trimmed by 9 bases and J by 0 bases, leaving 12 bases between them. The germline V gene has CDR1 SGHRS and CDR2 YFSETQ. This CDR3 has 14 amino acids. CDR3 DNA sequence: TGCGCCAACCGGGAGTTCCCGAACACCGGGGAGCTGTTTTTT. Translating gives CANREFPNTGELFF.

This clonotype was seen many times. The chain is built from TRBV5-1 and TRBJ2-5; D ambiguous. CDR1 is SGHRS, CDR2 YFSETQ, per germline. V lost 7 bases, J lost 2 bases, and 15 bases lay in between. This CDR3 region has 14 residues. CDR3 coding DNA: TGCGCCAGCCACCAAACAACTATTCAAGAGACCCAGTACTTC. Amino acids: CASHQTTIQETQYF.

This clonotype was seen repeatedly, ten times or more. The chain uses TRBV5-1 and TRBJ2-1; 9 bases line up with TRBD2. This CDR3 is built from 16 residues. The V gene's germline CDR1 is SGHRS and CDR2 YFSETQ. Losses at the gene ends were 0 bases for V and 2 bases for J; bases not matched to a gene: 3. This CDR3 is CASSLGPSGTYNEQFF. CDR3 nucleotides: TGCGCCAGCAGCTTGGGGCCTAGCGGGACCTACAATGAGCAGTTCTTC. Supplemented by reference TRBV5-1 and TRBJ2-1, the full variable domain reads KAGVTQTPRYLIKTRGQQVTLSCSPISGHRSVSWYQQTPGQGLQFLFEYFSETQRNKGNFPGRFSGRQFSNSRSEMNVSTLELGDSALYLCASSLGPSGTYNEQFFGPGTRLTVL.

This clonotype was recorded at least ten times. The chain joins TRBV20-1 to TRBJ1-1, with unresolved D. CDR1 is DFQATT, CDR2 SNEGSKA, per germline (reference sequence). The CDR3 extends over 15 amino acids. The germline V and J ends were trimmed by 3 bases and 4 bases, with 18 bases remaining between them. CDR3 coding DNA: TGCAGTGCTAGGTTTAGAGCTACAAGCCCCACTGAAGCTTTCTTT. It encodes CSARFRATSPTEAFF.

V gene TRBV13 combines with J gene TRBJ2-7, with 12 bases that match TRBD2. The germline V gene encodes CDR1 PRHDT and CDR2 FYEKMQ (reference sequence). The length of the CDR3 is 16 residues. The V gene end was trimmed by 0 bases and the J gene end by 4 bases; junction bases not matched to a gene: 4. In nucleotides, the CDR3 is TGTGCCAGCAGCTTAGGGGGACTAGCGGGTCCTTACGAGCAGTACTTC. Translated, it gives CASSLGGLAGPYEQYF.

The chain couples TRBV6-2 or TRBV6-3 to TRBJ1-4; 9 positions match TRBD1. The CDR3 runs 16 residues. Trimming cost V 6 bases and J 7 bases; bases outside gene matches: 12. Germline V gene sequence: CDR1 MNHEY, CDR2 SVGEGT. CDR3 region: CASSHGSGTGPEKLFF. CDR3 nucleotides: TGTGCCAGCAGCCACGGATCCGGGACAGGGCCTGAAAAACTGTTTTTT.

The CDR3 DNA reads as TGCGCCAGCAGCCCGGACAGTAAAAGCACAGATACGCAGTATTTT. Residues: CASSPDSKSTDTQYF. This chain joins TRBV5-1 and TRBJ2-3, with D tentatively TRBD1 (6 bases). Trimming took 4 bases from V and 0 from J, leaving 12 bases between them. Germline V gives CDR1 SGHRS, CDR2 YFSETQ. CDR3 length: 15 residues.

This clonotype is termed medium-sized. The gene calls are TRBV20-1 and TRBJ2-1; 7 nucleotides match TRBD2. The germline gives CDR1 DFQATT, CDR2 SNEGSKA (reference sequence). The junction had 12 bases not matched to a gene; V was cut back by 1 base and J by 12 bases. The CDR3 extends over 14 amino acids. In DNA form, the CDR3 reads TGCAGTGCTAGAGGTAGCATCGGCGGGAGCGGGCAGTTCTTC. Translating it yields CSARGSIGGSGQFF.

There are many counts of this clonotype. The chain couples TRBV20-1 to TRBJ1-4, with a tentative D call TRBD1 (6 bases). V was trimmed by 5 bases and J by 5 bases, leaving 12 bases between them. Germline assignment: CDR1 DFQATT and CDR2 SNEGSKA (reference sequence). CDR3 length equals 13 residues. CDR3 protein: CSAQDSRNEKLFF. CDR3 bases: TGCAGTGCTCAGGACAGCCGAAATGAAAAACTGTTTTTT.

Ten or more counts support this clonotype. V is TRBV2 and J is TRBJ2-5; D is perhaps TRBD1 or TRBD2 (5 bases each). V lost 3 bases to trimming and J lost 3 bases, with 5 bases between them. Germline V gives CDR1 SNHLY, CDR2 FYNNEI. The CDR3 extends over 12 amino acids. This CDR3 reads CASSEGEETQYF. CDR3 nucleotide sequence: TGTGCCAGCAGTGAGGGGGAAGAGACCCAGTACTTC.

This clonotype was found many times. The chain links TRBV5-1 to TRBJ2-1; D unresolved. The V and J ends lost 3 bases and 9 bases respectively, with 13 bases between them. The CDR3 contains 13 residues. Germline-derived CDR1 and CDR2 are SGHRS and YFSETQ. The CDR3 here is CASSYSGLGEQFF. CDR3 DNA: TGCGCCAGCAGCTATTCTGGGCTCGGTGAGCAGTTCTTC.

The table lists this clonotype with many counts. This chain uses TRBV7-2 with TRBJ1-1, with D uncertain. This CDR3 contains 12 residues. V was pared by 5 bases and J by 5 bases, with 9 bases between. Germline loops: CDR1 SGHTA, CDR2 FQGNSA. The CDR3 spells CASSPFRTEAFF. In nucleotides, the CDR3 is TGTGCCAGCAGCCCCTTCCGGACTGAAGCTTTCTTT.

In its sample, this clonotype was seen many times. The CDR3 DNA reads as TGTGCCACCAGCAGAGATTGGGAGGGAAACGAGCAGTACTTC. This codes for CATSRDWEGNEQYF. This rearrangement joins TRBV15 to TRBJ2-7, with TRBD2 identical over 7 bases. V lost 0 bases, J lost 5 bases, and 4 bases stayed unmatched. Germline V gene sequence: CDR1 LNHNV, CDR2 YYDKDF (reference sequence). The CDR3 spans 14 residues.

This clonotype was counted many times. The rearrangement links TRBV20-1 to TRBJ2-3, with unresolved D. Germline V gene data show CDR1 as DFQATT and CDR2 as SNEGSKA (reference sequence). Trimming removed 3 bases from V and 8 bases from J, with 12 bases in between. The CDR3 spans 12 residues. CDR3 in amino acids: CSARAASGTQYF. The CDR3 bases are TGCAGTGCTAGGGCCGCCTCCGGTACGCAGTATTTT.

Ten or more counts support this clonotype. This sequence joins TRBV5-6 and TRBJ2-7, with D tentatively TRBD1 (5 bases). V dropped 0 bases and J dropped 3 bases, with 7 bases sitting between them. From germline, CDR1 is SGHDT and CDR2 YYEEEE. This CDR3 is 13 amino acids long. The CDR3 bases are TGTGCCAGCAGCTTGGTGGACAACTACGAGCAGTACTTC. Its protein product is CASSLVDNYEQYF. Looking up the rest from reference TRBV5-6 and TRBJ2-7 gives the full variable domain: DAGVTQSPTHLIKTRGQQVTLRCSPKSGHDTVSWYQQALGQGPQFIFQYYEEEERQRGNFPDRFSGHQFPNYSSELNVNALLLGDSALYLCASSLVDNYEQYFGPGTRLTVT.

DNA for the CDR3: TGTGCCAGCAGTGAAGATCCCCTGATGAACACTGAAGCTTTCTTT. It translates to CASSEDPLMNTEAFF. The gene calls are TRBV6-1 and TRBJ1-1; D call uncertain. This CDR3 spans 15 amino acids. The germline gives CDR1 MNHNS, CDR2 SASEGT. The V end lost 1 base, the J end lost 0 bases, and 9 bases lay between the germline ends.

This clonotype was seen at least ten times. The chain is built from TRBV20-1 and TRBJ1-1; 9 positions match TRBD1. Germline V lookup: CDR1 DFQATT, CDR2 SNEGSKA (reference sequence). The CDR3 contains 18 residues. V gave up 5 bases and J gave up 1 base; unmatched junction bases: 17. CDR3 loop: CSAPSGDRVVRGNTEAFF. The CDR3 coding sequence is TGCAGTGCTCCCTCCGGGGACAGGGTAGTTAGGGGGAACACTGAAGCTTTCTTT.

V usage is TRBV6-6 and J usage is TRBJ2-7, with 12 bases aligning to TRBD2. Germline-derived CDR1 and CDR2 are MNHNY and SVGAGI (reference sequence). Losses at the gene ends were 2 bases for V and 1 base for J; bases not matched to a gene: 6. CDR3 length: 17 residues. This chain's CDR3 is CASSYARTSGISYEQYF. In nucleotides, the CDR3 is TGTGCCAGCAGTTACGCCAGGACTAGCGGGATTTCCTACGAGCAGTACTTC.

This clonotype was recorded many times. The genes are TRBV5-1 and TRBJ2-5; TRBD2 agrees at 10 bases. In germline, CDR1 is SGHRS, CDR2 YFSETQ. The CDR3 is 15 amino acids. Unmatched junction bases numbered 4, after V lost 0 bases and J lost 5 bases. CDR3 sequence: CASSLASGSSETQYF. Here the CDR3 DNA reads TGCGCCAGCAGCTTGGCTAGCGGGAGTTCTGAGACCCAGTACTTC.

The chain is built from TRBV6-1 and TRBJ2-7; D perhaps matches TRBD1 (6 bases). Trimming took off 1 base at V and 4 bases at J, with 14 bases between the two ends. The CDR3 contains 15 residues. Looked up from germline, CDR1 is MNHNS and CDR2 is SASEGT. CDR3: CASSEDLGASYEQYF. The DNA for the CDR3 is TGTGCCAGCAGTGAAGATTTGGGGGCTTCATACGAGCAGTACTTC.

The table lists this clonotype with many counts. The gene calls are TRBV7-6 and TRBJ2-7; D may be TRBD1 (5 bases). The CDR3 contains 15 residues. Trimming cost V 2 bases and J 4 bases, with 15 bases left between them. Germline CDR1 and CDR2: SGHVS and FNYEAQ. The CDR3: CASSLQPAGMYEQYF. CDR3 bases: TGTGCCAGCAGCTTACAGCCCGCAGGGATGTACGAGCAGTACTTC.

This clonotype occurred many times. V gene TRBV20-1 combines with J gene TRBJ1-1, with D perhaps TRBD1 (6 bases). Trimming cost V 4 bases and J 3 bases, with 15 bases left between them. Germline values: CDR1 DFQATT, CDR2 SNEGSKA (reference sequence). This CDR3 has 14 residues. The CDR3 DNA reads TGCAGTGCTATGGCAACACAGGGTTACACTGAAGCTTTCTTT. It translates to CSAMATQGYTEAFF.

This clonotype has ten or more counts. The chain links TRBV12-3 or TRBV12-4 to TRBJ1-3, with D possibly being TRBD1 (6 bases). V was cut by 6 bases and J by 0 bases, with 9 bases left in between. The CDR3 runs 14 residues. CDR3 sequence reads: CASRVQGSGNTIYF. The CDR3 DNA reads as TGTGCCAGCAGAGTACAGGGCTCTGGAAACACCATATATTTT.

This clonotype was seen many times. This chain connects TRBV5-8 to TRBJ1-5; 7 nucleotides match TRBD1. The CDR3 consists of 15 residues. Germline V gene data show CDR1 as SGHTS and CDR2 as YDEGEE. The V and J ends lost 2 bases and 2 bases, in that order; junction bases with no gene match: 4. The CDR3 coding sequence is TGTGCCAGCAGCTTTGAGGGGGCGGGCAATCAGCCCCAGCATTTT. Translation gives CASSFEGAGNQPQHF.

Many counts were recorded for this clonotype. This chain connects TRBV5-5 to TRBJ2-5; D unclear. With 0 bases removed from V and 1 base from J, the gap between germline ends came to 7 bases. Germline V lookup: CDR1 SGHKS, CDR2 YYEKEE (reference sequence). The CDR3 contains 14 residues. The CDR3 reads CASSLGRTQETQYF. For the CDR3, the DNA is TGTGCCAGCAGCTTGGGGCGGACCCAAGAGACCCAGTACTTC.